Shown below are 4 T cell receptor beta chains from a single sample sequenced in a study of CD8 T cells in ankylosing spondylitis. A single record per CDR3 protein comes from TCRdb applying MiXCR to the 5' RACE reads. The table includes roughly 260,000 distinct CDR3 sequences, 20% detected once. Sequenced input: blood, either unsorted or a sorted T cell fraction (not recorded which). Every receptor here comes from a male donor with ankylosing spondylitis or in good health (not recorded which).

This clonotype was detected only once. The rearrangement links TRBV12-3 or TRBV12-4 to TRBJ2-1, with D hard to call. V lost 5 bases to trimming and J lost 7 bases, with 9 bases between them. CDR3 size: 12 residues. The CDR3 DNA reads as TGTGCCAGCAGTAGAAGGTCGAATGAGCAGTTCTTC. This translates into CASSRRSNEQFF.

This chain uses TRBV4-2 with TRBJ2-2; 8 nucleotides align to TRBD1. Germline assignment: CDR1 LGHNA and CDR2 YNFKEQ. The CDR3 spans 15 residues. V lost 8 bases and J lost 2; bases outside the gene matches: 7. CDR3 nucleotide sequence: TGTGCCAGCGGCCCGGGACAGGACAACACCGGGGAGCTGTTTTTT. This sequence encodes CASGPGQDNTGELFF.

This clonotype was seen ten or more times. V is TRBV5-1 and J is TRBJ2-2, with 11 bases identical to TRBD1. The CDR3 is 18 residues long. The V and J ends lost 2 bases and 2 bases, in that order; junction bases with no gene match: 8. From germline, CDR1 is SGHRS and CDR2 YFSETQ. The CDR3 coding sequence is TGCGCCAGCAGCTTCCTTCACTGGACAGGGGGCAACACCGGGGAGCTGTTTTTT. Encoded protein: CASSFLHWTGGNTGELFF.

This clonotype was detected only a few times. The rearrangement joins TRBV4-2 to TRBJ2-2; D gene unclear. The V gene's germline CDR1 is LGHNA and CDR2 YNFKEQ. The ends were cut back, 0 bases at V and 6 bases at J, with 8 bases in the middle. This CDR3 is built from 14 residues. The CDR3 DNA follows: TGTGCCAGCAGCCAAGATAGAGGATCCGGGGAGCTGTTTTTT. As protein: CASSQDRGSGELFF.